Given below is one T cell receptor (beta chain) in context. Its cognate antigen is unknown. TCRdb re-called the PCR reads with MiXCR, one entry per CDR3 protein. The sample lists tens of thousands of distinct CDR3 sequences, under 20% occurring once. The sample comes from a study of molecular identifiers for immune sequencing clone quantification. Study details: Replicate experiments divided RNA from about 19,000 or 110,000 naive CD8 cells into five parts and sequenced four.

Regarding the study as a whole: The sizes of highly expanded clones could be underestimated when identical TCR molecules share a barcode. Clones that exceeded 20 RNA copies held over 99% of effector molecules, yet under 1% in naive cells.

This CDR3 has 15 amino acids. Germline V CDR1 and CDR2: SGHTA, FQGNSA. V lost 5 bases to trimming and J lost 3 bases; unmatched junction nucleotides: 10. V usage is TRBV7-2 and J usage is TRBJ2-7; 7 nucleotides agree with TRBD2. This clonotype was sampled from a human donor in good health. Some libraries in this study had Jurkat cell RNA spiked in. Sequenced input: naive CD8+ T cells from blood, with Jurkat cell RNA spiked in. Specified subset: FACS-sorted CD8+CD4-CCR7+CD45RA+ naive T cells. The CDR3 spells CASSARDYAHYEQYF. In DNA, the CDR3 is TGTGCCAGCAGCGCCCGGGACTACGCTCACTACGAGCAGTACTTC.